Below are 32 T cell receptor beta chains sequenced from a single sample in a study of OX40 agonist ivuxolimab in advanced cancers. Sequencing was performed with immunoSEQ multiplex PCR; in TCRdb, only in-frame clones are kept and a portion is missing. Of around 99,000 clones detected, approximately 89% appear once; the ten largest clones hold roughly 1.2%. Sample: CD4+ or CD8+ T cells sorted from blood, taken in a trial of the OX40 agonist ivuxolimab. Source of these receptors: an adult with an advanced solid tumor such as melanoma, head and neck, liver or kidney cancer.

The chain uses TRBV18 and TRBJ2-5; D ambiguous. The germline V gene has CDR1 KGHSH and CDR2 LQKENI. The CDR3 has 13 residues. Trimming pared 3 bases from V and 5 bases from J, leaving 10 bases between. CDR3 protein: CASSPDPPETQYF. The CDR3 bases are TGTGCCAGCTCACCGGACCCCCCGGAGACCCAGTACTTC.

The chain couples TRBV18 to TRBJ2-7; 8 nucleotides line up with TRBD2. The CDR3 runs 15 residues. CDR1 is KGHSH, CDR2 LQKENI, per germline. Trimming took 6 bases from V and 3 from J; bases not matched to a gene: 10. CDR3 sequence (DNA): TGTGCCAGCTCGCCAACTAGCGGAGCTAACTACGAGCAGTACTTC. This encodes CASSPTSGANYEQYF.

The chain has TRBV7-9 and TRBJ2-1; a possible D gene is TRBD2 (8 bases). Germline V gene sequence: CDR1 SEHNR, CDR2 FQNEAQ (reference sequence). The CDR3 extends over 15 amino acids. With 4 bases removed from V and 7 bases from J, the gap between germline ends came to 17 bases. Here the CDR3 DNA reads TGTGCCAGCAGCTCGCCGGGAGGGGGCGGTAATGAGCAGTTCTTC. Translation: CASSSPGGGGNEQFF.

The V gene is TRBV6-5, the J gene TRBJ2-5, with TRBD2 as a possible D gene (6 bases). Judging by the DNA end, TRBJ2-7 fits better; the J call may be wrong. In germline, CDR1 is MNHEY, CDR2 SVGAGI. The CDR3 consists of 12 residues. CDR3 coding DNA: TGTGCCAGCAGAACGGGGGACTACGAGCAGTACTTC. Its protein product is CASRTGDYEQYF.

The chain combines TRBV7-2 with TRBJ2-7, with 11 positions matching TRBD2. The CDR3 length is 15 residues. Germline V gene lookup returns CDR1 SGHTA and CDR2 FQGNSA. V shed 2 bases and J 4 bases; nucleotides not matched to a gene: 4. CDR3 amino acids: CASSLTSGSGYEQYF. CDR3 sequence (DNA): TGTGCCAGCAGCTTAACTAGCGGGAGTGGGTACGAGCAGTACTTC.

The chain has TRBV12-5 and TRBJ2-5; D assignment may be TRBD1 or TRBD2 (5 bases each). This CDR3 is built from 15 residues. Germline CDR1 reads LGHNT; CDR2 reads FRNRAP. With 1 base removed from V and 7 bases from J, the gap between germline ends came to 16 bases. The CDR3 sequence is CASGLADGDGRTQYF. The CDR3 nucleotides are TGTGCTAGTGGTTTGGCCGACGGGGACGGCAGGACCCAGTACTTC.

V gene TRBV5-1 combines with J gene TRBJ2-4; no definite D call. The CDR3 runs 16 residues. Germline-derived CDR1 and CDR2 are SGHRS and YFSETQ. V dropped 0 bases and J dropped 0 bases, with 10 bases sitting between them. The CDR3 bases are TGCGCCAGCAGCTTGGGGCTGGCCCTAGCCAAAAACATTCAGTACTTC. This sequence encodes CASSLGLALAKNIQYF.

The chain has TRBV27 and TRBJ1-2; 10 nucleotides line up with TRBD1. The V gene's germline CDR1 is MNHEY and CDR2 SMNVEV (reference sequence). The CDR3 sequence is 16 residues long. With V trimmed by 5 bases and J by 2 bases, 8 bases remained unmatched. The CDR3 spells CASSPLGQGPNYGYTF. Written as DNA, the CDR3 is TGTGCCAGCAGTCCCCTGGGACAGGGGCCGAACTATGGCTACACCTTC.

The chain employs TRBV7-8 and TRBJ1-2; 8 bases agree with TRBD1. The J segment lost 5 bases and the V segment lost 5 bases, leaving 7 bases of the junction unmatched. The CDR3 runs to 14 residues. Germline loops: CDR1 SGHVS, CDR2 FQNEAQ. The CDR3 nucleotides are TGTGCCAGCAGCAGCAGGGGGCGAGGGTATGGCTACACCTTC. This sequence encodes CASSSRGRGYGYTF.

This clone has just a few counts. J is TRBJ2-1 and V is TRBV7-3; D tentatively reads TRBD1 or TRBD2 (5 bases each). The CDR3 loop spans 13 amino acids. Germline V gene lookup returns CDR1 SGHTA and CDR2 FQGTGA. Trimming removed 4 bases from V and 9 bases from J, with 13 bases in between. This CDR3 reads CASSSLGGGEQFF. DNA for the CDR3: TGTGCCAGCAGCTCCCTCGGTGGGGGTGAGCAGTTCTTC.

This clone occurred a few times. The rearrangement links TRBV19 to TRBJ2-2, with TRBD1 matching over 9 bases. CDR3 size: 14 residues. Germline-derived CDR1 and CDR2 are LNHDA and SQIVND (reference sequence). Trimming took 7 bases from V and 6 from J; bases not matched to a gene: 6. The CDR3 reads CASTHRGRAGELFF. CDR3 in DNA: TGTGCCAGTACTCACAGGGGGCGAGCCGGGGAGCTGTTTTTT.

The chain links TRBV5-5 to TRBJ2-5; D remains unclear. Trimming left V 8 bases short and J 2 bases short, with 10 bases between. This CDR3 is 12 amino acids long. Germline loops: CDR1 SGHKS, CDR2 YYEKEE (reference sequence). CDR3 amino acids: CASSRIQETQYF. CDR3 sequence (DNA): TGTGCCAGTTCGCGGATTCAAGAGACCCAGTACTTC.

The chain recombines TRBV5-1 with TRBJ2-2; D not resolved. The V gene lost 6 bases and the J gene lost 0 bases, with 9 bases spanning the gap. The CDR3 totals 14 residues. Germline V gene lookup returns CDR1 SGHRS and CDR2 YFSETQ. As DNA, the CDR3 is TGCGCCAGCACCTGGGCGTCGAACACCGGGGAGCTGTTTTTT. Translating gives CASTWASNTGELFF.

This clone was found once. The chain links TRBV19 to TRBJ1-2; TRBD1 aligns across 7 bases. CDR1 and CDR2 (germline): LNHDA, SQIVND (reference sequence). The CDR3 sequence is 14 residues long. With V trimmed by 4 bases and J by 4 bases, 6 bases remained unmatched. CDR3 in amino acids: CASSTLTGSYGYTF. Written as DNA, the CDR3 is TGTGCCAGTAGTACGTTGACAGGGAGCTATGGCTACACCTTC.

This CDR3 is CASGLTQGGANVLTF. The CDR3 region has the DNA TGTGCCAGCGGGCTGACGCAGGGAGGAGCCAACGTCCTGACTTTC. The rearrangement links TRBV2 to TRBJ2-6; maybe TRBD2 (6 bases). Germline lookup yields CDR1 SNHLY and CDR2 FYNNEI. The V and J ends lost 8 bases and 7 bases respectively, with 18 bases between them. This CDR3 is built from 15 residues.

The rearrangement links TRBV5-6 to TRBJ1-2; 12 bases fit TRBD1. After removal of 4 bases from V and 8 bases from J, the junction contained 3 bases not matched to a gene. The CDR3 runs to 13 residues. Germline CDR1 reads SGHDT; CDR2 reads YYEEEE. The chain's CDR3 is CASSGTGGEGYTF. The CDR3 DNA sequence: TGTGCCAGCAGCGGGACAGGGGGCGAAGGCTACACCTTC.

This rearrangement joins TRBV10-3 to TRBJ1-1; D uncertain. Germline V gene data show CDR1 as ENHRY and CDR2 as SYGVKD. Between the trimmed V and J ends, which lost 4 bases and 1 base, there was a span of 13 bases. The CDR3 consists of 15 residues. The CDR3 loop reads CAISGREGPNTEAFF. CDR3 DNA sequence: TGTGCCATCAGTGGCCGGGAGGGCCCGAACACTGAAGCTTTCTTT.

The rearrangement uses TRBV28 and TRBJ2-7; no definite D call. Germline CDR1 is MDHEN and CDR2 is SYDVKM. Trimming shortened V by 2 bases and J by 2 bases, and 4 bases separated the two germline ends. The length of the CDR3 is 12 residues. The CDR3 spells CASSLLPYEQYF. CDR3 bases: TGTGCCAGCAGTTTACTTCCCTACGAGCAGTACTTC. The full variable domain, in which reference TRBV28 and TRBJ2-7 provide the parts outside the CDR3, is DVKVTQSSRYLVKRTGEKVFLECVQDMDHENMFWYRQDPGLGLRLIYFSYDVKMKEKGDIPEGYSVSREKKERFSLILESASTNQTSMYLCASSLLPYEQYFGPGTRLTVT.

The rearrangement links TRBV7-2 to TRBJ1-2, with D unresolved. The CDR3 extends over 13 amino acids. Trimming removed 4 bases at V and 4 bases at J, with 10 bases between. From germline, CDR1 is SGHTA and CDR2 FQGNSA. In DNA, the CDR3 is TGTGCCAGCAGCTCAGGAAGGAGCTATGGCTACACCTTC. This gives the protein CASSSGRSYGYTF.

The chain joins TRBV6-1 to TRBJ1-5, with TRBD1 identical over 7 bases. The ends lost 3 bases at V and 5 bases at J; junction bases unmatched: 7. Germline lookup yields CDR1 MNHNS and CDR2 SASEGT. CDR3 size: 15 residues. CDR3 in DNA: TGTGCCAGCAGTGATATAGGGCAGGGGGATCAGCCCCAGCATTTT. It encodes CASSDIGQGDQPQHF.

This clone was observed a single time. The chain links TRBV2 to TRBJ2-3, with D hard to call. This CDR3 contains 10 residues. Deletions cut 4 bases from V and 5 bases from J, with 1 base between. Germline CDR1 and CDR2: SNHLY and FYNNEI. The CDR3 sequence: CASSVDTQYF. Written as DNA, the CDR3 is TGTGCCAGCAGTGTAGATACGCAGTATTTT.

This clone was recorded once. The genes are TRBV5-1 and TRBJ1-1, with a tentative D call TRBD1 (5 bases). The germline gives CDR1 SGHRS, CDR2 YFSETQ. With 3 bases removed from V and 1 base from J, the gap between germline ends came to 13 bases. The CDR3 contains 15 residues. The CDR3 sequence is CASSSGLGRNTEAFF. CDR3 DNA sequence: TGCGCCAGCAGCTCCGGGTTGGGACGGAACACTGAAGCTTTCTTT.

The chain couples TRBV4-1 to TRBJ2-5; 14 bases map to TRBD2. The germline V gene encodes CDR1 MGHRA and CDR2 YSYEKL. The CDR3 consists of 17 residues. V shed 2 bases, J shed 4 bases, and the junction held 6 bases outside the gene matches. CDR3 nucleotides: TGCGCCAGCAGCCAAACCGGGACTAGCGGGAGAAGAGAGACCCAGTACTTC. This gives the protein CASSQTGTSGRRETQYF.

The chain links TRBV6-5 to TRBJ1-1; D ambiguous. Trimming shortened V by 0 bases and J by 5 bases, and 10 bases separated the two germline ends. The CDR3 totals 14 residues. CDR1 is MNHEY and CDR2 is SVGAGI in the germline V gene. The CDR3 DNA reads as TGTGCCAGCAGTTACTCGCAGACCTTGACTGAAGCTTTCTTT. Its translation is CASSYSQTLTEAFF.

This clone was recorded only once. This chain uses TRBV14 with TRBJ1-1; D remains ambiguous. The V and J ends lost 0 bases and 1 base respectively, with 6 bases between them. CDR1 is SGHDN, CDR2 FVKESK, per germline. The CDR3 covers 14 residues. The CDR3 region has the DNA TGTGCCAGCAGCCAAGAGGACGGGAACACTGAAGCTTTCTTT. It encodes CASSQEDGNTEAFF.

CDR3 in DNA: TGTGCCAGCAGCACCCGTTGGGCGGGAGGGCCAAACTACAATGAGCAGTTCTTC. Translating gives CASSTRWAGGPNYNEQFF. The chain links TRBV7-3 to TRBJ2-1; the match to TRBD2 covers 9 bases. CDR3 length: 18 amino acids. Unmatched junction bases numbered 14, after V lost 5 bases and J lost 3 bases. CDR1 is SGHTA, CDR2 FQGTGA, per germline.

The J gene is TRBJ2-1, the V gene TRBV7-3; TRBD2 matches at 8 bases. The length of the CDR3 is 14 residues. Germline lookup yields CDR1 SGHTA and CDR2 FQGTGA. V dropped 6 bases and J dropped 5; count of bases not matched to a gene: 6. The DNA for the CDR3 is TGTGCCAGCAGACTTAGCGGGGTAGACAATGAGCAGTTCTTC. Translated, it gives CASRLSGVDNEQFF.

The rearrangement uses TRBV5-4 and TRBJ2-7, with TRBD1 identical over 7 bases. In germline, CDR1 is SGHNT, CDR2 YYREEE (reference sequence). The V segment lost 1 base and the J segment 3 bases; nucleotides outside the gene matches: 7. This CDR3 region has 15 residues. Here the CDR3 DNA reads TGTGCCAGCAGCTTGCACAGGGGTGGAGGCTACGAGCAGTACTTC. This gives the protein CASSLHRGGGYEQYF.

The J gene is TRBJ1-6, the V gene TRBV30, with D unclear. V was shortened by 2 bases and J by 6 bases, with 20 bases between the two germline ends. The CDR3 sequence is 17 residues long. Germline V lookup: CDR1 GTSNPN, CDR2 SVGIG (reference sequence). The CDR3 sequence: CAWSPGKSAVINSPLHF. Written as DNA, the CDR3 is TGTGCCTGGAGTCCGGGGAAATCGGCAGTCATTAATTCACCCCTCCACTTT.

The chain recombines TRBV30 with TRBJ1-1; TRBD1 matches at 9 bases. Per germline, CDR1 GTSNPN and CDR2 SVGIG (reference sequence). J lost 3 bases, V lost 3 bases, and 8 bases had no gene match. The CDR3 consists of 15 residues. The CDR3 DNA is TGTGCCTGGAGGAAGGGGGACAGGGCGGACACTGAAGCTTTCTTT. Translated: CAWRKGDRADTEAFF.

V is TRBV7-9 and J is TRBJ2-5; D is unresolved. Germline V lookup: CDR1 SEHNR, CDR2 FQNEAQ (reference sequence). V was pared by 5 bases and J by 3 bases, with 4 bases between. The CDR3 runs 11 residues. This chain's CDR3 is CASSQKETQYF. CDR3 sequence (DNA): TGTGCCAGCAGCCAAAAAGAGACCCAGTACTTC.

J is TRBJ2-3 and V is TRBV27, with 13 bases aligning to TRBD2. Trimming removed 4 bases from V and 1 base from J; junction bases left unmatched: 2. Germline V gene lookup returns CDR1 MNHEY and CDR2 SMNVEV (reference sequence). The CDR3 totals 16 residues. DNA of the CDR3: TGTGCCAGCAGTTCAGGACTAGCGGGAGGCACAGATACGCAGTATTTT. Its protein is CASSSGLAGGTDTQYF.